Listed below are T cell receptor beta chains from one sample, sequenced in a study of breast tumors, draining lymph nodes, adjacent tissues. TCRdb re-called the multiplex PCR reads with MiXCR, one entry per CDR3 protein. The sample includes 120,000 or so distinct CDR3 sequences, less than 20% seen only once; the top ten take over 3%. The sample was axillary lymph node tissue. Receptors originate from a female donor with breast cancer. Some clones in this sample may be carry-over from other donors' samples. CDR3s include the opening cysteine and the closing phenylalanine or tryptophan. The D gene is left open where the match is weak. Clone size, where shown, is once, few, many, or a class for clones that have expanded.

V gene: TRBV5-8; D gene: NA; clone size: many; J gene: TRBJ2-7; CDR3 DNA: TGTGCCAGCAGCTTGGGGCGCGAGCAGTACTTC; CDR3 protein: CASSLGREQYF
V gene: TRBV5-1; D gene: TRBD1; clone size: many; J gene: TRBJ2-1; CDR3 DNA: TGCGCCAGCAGCTATATGGGACAGGGGAAGTCCTACAATGAGCAGTTCTTC; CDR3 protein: CASSYMGQGKSYNEQFF
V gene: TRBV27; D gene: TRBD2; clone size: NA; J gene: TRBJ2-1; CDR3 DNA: TGTGCCAGCAGTTTCTCAGGACTAGCGGGGCCCTACAATGAGCAGTTCTTC; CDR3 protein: CASSFSGLAGPYNEQFF
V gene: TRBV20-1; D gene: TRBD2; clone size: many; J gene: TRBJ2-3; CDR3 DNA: TGCAGTGCTAGAGCCCGCCTAGCGGGCTATATCTCCACAGATACGCAGTATTTT; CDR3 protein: CSARARLAGYISTDTQYF
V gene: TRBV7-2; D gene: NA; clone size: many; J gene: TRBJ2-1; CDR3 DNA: TGTGCCAGCAGCTTAAGGCGGAGCCCCTCCTACAATGAGCAGTTCTTC; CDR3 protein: CASSLRRSPSYNEQFF
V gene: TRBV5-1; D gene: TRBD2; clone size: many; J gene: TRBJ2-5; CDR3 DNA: TGCGCCAGCAGCCCCGGGGGGACTAGCGAGACCCAGTACTTC; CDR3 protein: CASSPGGTSETQYF
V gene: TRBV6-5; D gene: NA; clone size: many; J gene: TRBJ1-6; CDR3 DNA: TGTGCCAGCAGTTACTTTTATAATTCACCCCTCCACTTT; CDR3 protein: CASSYFYNSPLHF
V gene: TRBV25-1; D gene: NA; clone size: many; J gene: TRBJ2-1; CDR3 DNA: TGTGCCAGCAGCGAAGGCGGGGACCTCTACAATGAGCAGTTCTTC; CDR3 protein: CASSEGGDLYNEQFF
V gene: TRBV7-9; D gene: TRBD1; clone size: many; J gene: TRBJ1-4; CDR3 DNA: TGTGCCAGCAGCCCCTGGACAGGGGCTCAAAATGAAAAACTGTTTTTT; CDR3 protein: CASSPWTGAQNEKLFF
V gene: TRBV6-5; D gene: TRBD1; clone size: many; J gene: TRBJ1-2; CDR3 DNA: TGTGCCAGCAGTTATTCACTCCTGACAGGGACGGGCTATGGCTACACCTTC; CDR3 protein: CASSYSLLTGTGYGYTF
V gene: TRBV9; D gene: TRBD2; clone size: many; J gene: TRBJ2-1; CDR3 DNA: TGTGCCAGCAGCTTCGGTAGCGGGGGGTACAATGAGCAGTTCTTC; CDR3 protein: CASSFGSGGYNEQFF
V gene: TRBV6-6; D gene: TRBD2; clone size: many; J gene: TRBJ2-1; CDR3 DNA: TGTGCCAGCAAAAGCGGGAGGGGGAGCGGTGAGCAGTTCTTC; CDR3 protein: CASKSGRGSGEQFF
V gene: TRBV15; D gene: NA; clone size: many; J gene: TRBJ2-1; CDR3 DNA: TGTGCCACCAGCAGTACGGGACTCTCCTACAATGAGCAGTTCTTC; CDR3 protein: CATSSTGLSYNEQFF
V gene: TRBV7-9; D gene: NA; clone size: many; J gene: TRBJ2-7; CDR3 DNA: TGTGCCAGCAGCTTAGCGGCAGAACAGTACTACGAGCAGTACTTC; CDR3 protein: CASSLAAEQYYEQYF
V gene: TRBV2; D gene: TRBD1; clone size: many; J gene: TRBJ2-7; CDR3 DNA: TGTGCCAGCAGGGCCGGGACAGGGATCTACGAGCAGTACTTC; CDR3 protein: CASRAGTGIYEQYF
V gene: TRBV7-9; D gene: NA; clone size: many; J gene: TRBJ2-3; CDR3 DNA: TGTGCCAGCAGCTTATCGGTGGTTAGCACAGATACGCAGTATTTT; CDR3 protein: CASSLSVVSTDTQYF
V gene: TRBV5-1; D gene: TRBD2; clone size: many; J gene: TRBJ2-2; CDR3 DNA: TGCGCCAGCAGCTTGCCGGAAGGGCGGGAGGTATGGACCGGGGAGCTGTTTTTT; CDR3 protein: CASSLPEGREVWTGELFF
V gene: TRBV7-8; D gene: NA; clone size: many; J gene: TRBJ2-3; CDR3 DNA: TGTGCCAGCAGGATGCGACAGGGCACAGATACGCAGTATTTT; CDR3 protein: CASRMRQGTDTQYF
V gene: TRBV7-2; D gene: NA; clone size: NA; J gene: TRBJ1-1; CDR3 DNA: TGTGCCAACAGCTTAGTCGGCATGAACACTGAAGCTTTCTTT; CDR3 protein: CANSLVGMNTEAFF
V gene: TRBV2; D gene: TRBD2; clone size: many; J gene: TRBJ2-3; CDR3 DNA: TGTGCCAGCAGTTACGGGGGGGCAGATACGCAGTATTTT; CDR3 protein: CASSYGGADTQYF
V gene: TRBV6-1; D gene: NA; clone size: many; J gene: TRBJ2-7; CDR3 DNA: TGTGCCAGCAGGCCCCAGCGATTTGCCTACGAGCAGTACTTC; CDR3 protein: CASRPQRFAYEQYF
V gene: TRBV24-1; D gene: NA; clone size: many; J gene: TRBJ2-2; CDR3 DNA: TGTGCCACCAGTGCTGGCCGGGCGCTGTTTTTT; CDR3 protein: CATSAGRALFF
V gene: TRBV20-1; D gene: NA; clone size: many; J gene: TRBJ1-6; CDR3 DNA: TGCAGTGCTAACGGACACCAAAATTCACCCCTCCACTTT; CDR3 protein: CSANGHQNSPLHF
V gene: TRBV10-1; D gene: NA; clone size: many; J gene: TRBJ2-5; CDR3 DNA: TGCGCCAGCAGTTGGAGGGGGGGAGAGACCCAGTACTTC; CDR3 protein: CASSWRGGETQYF
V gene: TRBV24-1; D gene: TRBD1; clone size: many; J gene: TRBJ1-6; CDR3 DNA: TGTGCCACCAGTGATTTATCGCCCGGACAGGGGGATTTGTATAATTCACCCCTCCACTTT; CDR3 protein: CATSDLSPGQGDLYNSPLHF
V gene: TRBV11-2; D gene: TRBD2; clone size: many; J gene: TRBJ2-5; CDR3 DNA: TGTGCCAGCAGCTTAGGGGGACTAGCGGGGACGGGGAAAGAGACCCAGTACTTC; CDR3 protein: CASSLGGLAGTGKETQYF
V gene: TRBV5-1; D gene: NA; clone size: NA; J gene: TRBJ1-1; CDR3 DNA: TGCGCCAGCAGCTTGGACGGCGGCGGCACTGAAGCTTTCTTT; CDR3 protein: CASSLDGGGTEAFF
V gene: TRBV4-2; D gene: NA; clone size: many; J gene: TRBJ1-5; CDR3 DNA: TGTGCCAGCAGCCAAAATTCAGGGTTGGACAATCAGCCCCAGCATTTT; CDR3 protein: CASSQNSGLDNQPQHF
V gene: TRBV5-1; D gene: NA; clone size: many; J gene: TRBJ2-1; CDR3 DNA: TGCGCCAGCAGCTTTTCCCTCAGCTCCTACAATGAGCAGTTCTTC; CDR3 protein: CASSFSLSSYNEQFF
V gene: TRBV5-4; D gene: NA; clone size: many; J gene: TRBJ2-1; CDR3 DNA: TGTGCCAGCAGCTTGGAGGGTAGGGGTAGGTTCTTC; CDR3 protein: CASSLEGRGRFF
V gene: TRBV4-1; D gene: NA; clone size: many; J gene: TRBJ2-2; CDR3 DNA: TGCGCCAGCAGCCAAGGATGGGGGCAGAACACCGGGGAGCTGTTTTTT; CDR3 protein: CASSQGWGQNTGELFF
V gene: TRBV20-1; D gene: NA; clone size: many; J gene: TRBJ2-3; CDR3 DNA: TGCAGTGCTAGAGAGCGGCTGGGTGGATATACGCAGTATTTT; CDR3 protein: CSARERLGGYTQYF
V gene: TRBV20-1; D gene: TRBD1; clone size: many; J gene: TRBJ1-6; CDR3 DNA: TGCAGTGCTAGAAACCGGGACAGTAATTCACCCCTCCACTTT; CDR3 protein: CSARNRDSNSPLHF
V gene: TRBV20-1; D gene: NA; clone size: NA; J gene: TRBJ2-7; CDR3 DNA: TGCAGTGCTACCACTTGCGGGATGGACGAGCAGTACTTC; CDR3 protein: CSATTCGMDEQYF
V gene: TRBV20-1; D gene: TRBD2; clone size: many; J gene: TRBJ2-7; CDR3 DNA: TGCAGTGCTAGAGGTGTCACTAGCGTGGACGAGCAGTACTTC; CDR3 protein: CSARGVTSVDEQYF
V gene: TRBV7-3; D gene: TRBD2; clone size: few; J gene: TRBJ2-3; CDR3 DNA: TGTGCCAGCAGCTCCACTAGCGGGGGCACAGATACGCAGTATTTT; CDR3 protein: CASSSTSGGTDTQYF
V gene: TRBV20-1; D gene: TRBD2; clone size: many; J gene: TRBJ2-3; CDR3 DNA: TGCAGTGCTAAGAGCGGGGGGGTTACAGATACGCAGTATTTT; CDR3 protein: CSAKSGGVTDTQYF
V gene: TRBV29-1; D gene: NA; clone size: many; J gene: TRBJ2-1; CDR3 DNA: TGCAGCGTTGAAAAGGGTACCTCAGGAAGGGGTGAGCAGTTCTTC; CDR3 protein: CSVEKGTSGRGEQFF
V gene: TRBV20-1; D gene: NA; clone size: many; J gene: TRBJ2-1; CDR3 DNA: TGCAGTGCTAGAGCCTGGCAGGTTCCCGGCAATGAGCAGTTCTTC; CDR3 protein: CSARAWQVPGNEQFF
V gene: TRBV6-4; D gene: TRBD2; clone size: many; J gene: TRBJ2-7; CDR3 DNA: TGTGCCAGCAGTGTTCTGTCCGGACTAGCGGAGATCTACGAGCAGTACTTC; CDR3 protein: CASSVLSGLAEIYEQYF
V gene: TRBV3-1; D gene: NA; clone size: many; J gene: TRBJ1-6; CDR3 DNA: TGTGCCAGCAGCCAAGGGTTTTCACCCCTCCACTTT; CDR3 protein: CASSQGFSPLHF
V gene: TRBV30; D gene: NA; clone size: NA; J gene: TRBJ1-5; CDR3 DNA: TGTGCCTGGAGTTTTGGGACCCCGGGGTATCAGCCCCAGCATTTT; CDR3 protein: CAWSFGTPGYQPQHF
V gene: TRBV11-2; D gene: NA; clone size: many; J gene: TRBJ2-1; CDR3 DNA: TGTGCCAGCAGCTCAGGTTGGAATGAGCAGTTCTTC; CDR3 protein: CASSSGWNEQFF
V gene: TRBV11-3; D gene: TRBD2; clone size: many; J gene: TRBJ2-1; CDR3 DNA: TGTGCCAGCAGCTGGGGACTAGCGGGCCACAATGAGCAGTTCTTC; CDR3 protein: CASSWGLAGHNEQFF
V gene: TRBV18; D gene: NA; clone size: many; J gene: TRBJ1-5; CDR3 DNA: TGTGCCAGCTCACCATCTAGGGAATGGCCCCAGCATTTT; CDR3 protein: CASSPSREWPQHF
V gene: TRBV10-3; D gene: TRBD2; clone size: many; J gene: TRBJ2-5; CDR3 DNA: TGTGCCATCAGCACTAGCGGACAAGAGACCCAGTACTTC; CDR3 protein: CAISTSGQETQYF
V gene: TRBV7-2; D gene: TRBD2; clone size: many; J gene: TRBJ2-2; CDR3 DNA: TGTGCCAGCAGCAGACAGCGGGAGGGCCGCGTCACCGGGGAGCTGTTTTTT; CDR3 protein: CASSRQREGRVTGELFF